A selection of T cell receptor beta chains follows, all from one sample in a study of blood T cell repertoires in COVID-19. Libraries were prepared by immunoSEQ multiplex PCR; TCRdb keeps only in-frame clonotypes and omits some of them. The sample contains about 160,000 clones, roughly 84% of which appear only once. Sequencing was carried out using PBMCs or T cells enriched from blood (not recorded which). The receptors stem from a man aged 60 to 75 who had recovered from COVID-19. Both conserved end residues are part of each CDR3. The order of the fields is D gene, clone size, CDR3 length, J gene, V gene, CDR3 protein, CDR3 DNA. D genes are given only for firm matches. The size of a clone is reported for some rows only, either as once, few or many, or as a class for expanded clones.

>NA|NA|13|TRBJ2-7|TRBV28
CASSFSRGAVGYF
TGTGCCAGCAGTTTCTCCCGTGGGGCAGTCGGGTACTTC
>NA|NA|17|TRBJ2-6|TRBV2
CASSEALPGAGANVLTF
TGTGCCAGCAGTGAAGCTCTTCCCGGGGCTGGGGCCAACGTCCTGACTTTC
>NA|NA|16|TRBJ2-3|TRBV9
CASSVSSSGGTDTQYF
TGTGCCAGCAGCGTATCGTCATCTGGAGGCACAGATACGCAGTATTTT
>NA|NA|14|TRBJ1-4|TRBV19
CASTYVGRSEKLFF
TGTGCCAGTACATACGTGGGGAGAAGTGAAAAACTGTTTTTT
>NA|NA|16|TRBJ2-3|TRBV5-1
CASSLAGSGRSDTQYF
TGCGCCAGCAGCTTGGCTGGGTCAGGGCGGTCAGATACGCAGTATTTT
>NA|NA|10|TRBJ2-5|TRBV29-1
CSVGEYAQYF
TGCAGCGTTGGGGAGTATGCCCAGTACTTC
>TRBD2|NA|13|TRBJ2-7|TRBV6-5
CASSLTSGYEQYF
TGTGCCAGCAGTTTGACTAGCGGCTACGAGCAGTACTTC
>NA|many|15|TRBJ2-5|TRBV4-2
CASSQEVGGKETQYF
TGTGCCAGCAGCCAAGAAGTAGGAGGGAAGGAGACCCAGTACTTC
>NA|NA|14|TRBJ1-5|TRBV28
CASSSHPRDQPQHF
TGTGCCAGCAGTTCCCACCCCAGGGATCAGCCCCAGCATTTT
>TRBD2|NA|14|TRBJ2-7|TRBV5-1
CASSPSGSSYEQYF
TGCGCCAGCAGCCCCAGCGGGAGCTCCTACGAGCAGTACTTC
>NA|NA|13|TRBJ1-6|TRBV7-9
CASSSGNLSPLHF
TGTGCCAGCAGCTCCGGGAACCTTTCACCCCTCCACTTT